This T cell receptor beta chain was documented in a study of early T cells in non-severe SARS-CoV-2 infection. On the study more broadly: Sequenced bulk RNA came from whole blood that was unsorted, and chains were unpaired.

The CDR3 contains 14 residues. Trimming removed 4 bases from V and 6 bases from J; junction bases left unmatched: 5. The V gene's germline CDR1 is MNHEY and CDR2 SMNVEV (reference sequence). This clonotype has ten or more counts. Unique molecular identifiers (one per individual cDNA molecule) were attached. TCRdb passed the 5' RACE reads through MiXCR, listing each CDR3 protein once. Here the sample spans 70,000 to 85,000 distinct CDR3 sequences, 9.5% to 13% being singletons. Specimen: whole blood. This TCR derives from an adult who was a healthcare worker with PCR-confirmed SARS-CoV-2 infection or an uninfected control (not recorded which). The V and J genes are TRBV27 and TRBJ2-1, with 8 positions matching TRBD2. The chain's CDR3 is CASSSRLAPNEQFF. The CDR3 nucleotides read TGTGCCAGCAGTTCGCGACTAGCGCCCAATGAGCAGTTCTTC.